The following is a T cell receptor (beta chain) sequence with its context. The data are from a study of blood T cell repertoires in COVID-19. The repertoire was sequenced with immunoSEQ multiplex PCR; TCRdb's copy has only in-frame clones and lacks some. In the table there are approximately 300,000 clones, roughly 85% of which are singletons. The junction had 7 bases not matched to a gene; V was cut back by 3 bases and J by 4 bases. Germline V lookup: CDR1 LNHDA, CDR2 SQIVND (reference sequence). The CDR3 spans 16 residues. The participants were between roughly 18 and 100 years old and came from under 25 US areas.

The sequenced material came from PBMCs or T cells enriched from blood (not recorded which). This chain uses TRBV19 with TRBJ1-5, with 9 bases matching TRBD1. The sequence was collected from a woman in her 30s who had been exposed to COVID-19. The CDR3 spells CASSIQTGGPNQPQHF. For the CDR3, the DNA is TGTGCCAGTAGTATCCAGACAGGGGGGCCGAATCAGCCCCAGCATTTT.